A selection of T cell receptor beta chains follows, all from one sample in a study of response to subunit inactivated influenza vaccine. TCRdb reanalysed the RT-PCR reads using MiXCR and keeps one entry per CDR3 protein. The data hold about 540,000 distinct CDR3 sequences, with roughly a quarter observed a single time. The same data also went into a second study, on T cells expressing NK-cell markers.

The sample here was CD4+ T cells sorted from PBMCs, taken 11 to 12 days after vaccination. The receptors stem from a man aged 45-65 years who received an inactivated influenza vaccine. The CDR3 runs from the conserved cysteine through the conserved F or W. D genes are given only for firm matches. The size of a clone is reported for some rows only, either as once, few or many, or as a class for expanded clones.

>TRBJ2-2|NA|TRBV15|NA
CATSIGGAGTGELFF
TGTGCCACCAGCATAGGCGGGGCAGGCACCGGGGAGCTGTTTTTT
>TRBJ2-2|NA|TRBV24-1|NA
CATSDPGTRNTGELFF
TGTGCCACCAGTGATCCCGGGACACGGAACACCGGGGAGCTGTTTTTT
>TRBJ2-5|TRBD2|TRBV7-2|few
CASSLGTSGSPWETQYF
TGTGCCAGCAGCTTAGGGACTAGCGGGAGTCCGTGGGAGACCCAGTACTTC
>TRBJ2-3|TRBD2|TRBV5-1|NA
CASSLRQPGLAVFGSDTQYF
TGCGCCAGCAGCTTGAGGCAGCCGGGACTAGCGGTATTTGGGTCAGATACGCAGTATTTT
>TRBJ2-3|NA|TRBV28|few
CASKAPANTDTQYF
TGTGCCAGCAAAGCCCCAGCTAACACAGATACGCAGTATTTT
>TRBJ2-1|TRBD1|TRBV24-1|few
CATSDPRTGSYNEQFF
TGTGCCACCAGTGATCCCCGGACAGGCTCCTACAATGAGCAGTTCTTC
>TRBJ2-5|TRBD2|TRBV11-1|NA
CASSLKGLAGYQETQYF
TGTGCCAGCAGCTTAAAGGGTCTAGCGGGCTACCAAGAGACCCAGTACTTC
>TRBJ2-1|NA|TRBV20-1|NA
CSARDSNRAYEQFF
TGCAGTGCTAGAGATTCGAACAGGGCCTATGAGCAGTTCTTC
>TRBJ2-7|NA|TRBV18|NA
CASSPWPNYEQYF
TGTGCCAGCTCACCATGGCCAAACTACGAGCAGTACTTC
>TRBJ2-1|NA|TRBV4-2|NA
CASSQAWGSSYNEQFF
TGTGCCAGCAGCCAAGCATGGGGGAGCTCCTACAATGAGCAGTTCTTC